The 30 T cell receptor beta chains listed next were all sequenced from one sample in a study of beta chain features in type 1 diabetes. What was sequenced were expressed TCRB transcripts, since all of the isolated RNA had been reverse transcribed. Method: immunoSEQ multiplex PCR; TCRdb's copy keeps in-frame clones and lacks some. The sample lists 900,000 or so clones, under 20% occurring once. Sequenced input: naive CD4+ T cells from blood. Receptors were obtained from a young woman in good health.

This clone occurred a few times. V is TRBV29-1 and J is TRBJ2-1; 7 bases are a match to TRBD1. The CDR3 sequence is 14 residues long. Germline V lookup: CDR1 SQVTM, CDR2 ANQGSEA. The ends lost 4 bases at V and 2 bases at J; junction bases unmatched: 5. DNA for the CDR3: TGCAGCGTTGGACAGGGTCTGGCCTACAATGAGCAGTTCTTC. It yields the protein CSVGQGLAYNEQFF.

The CDR3 sequence is CASSLTPGLAAGANVLTF. CDR3 in DNA: TGTGCCAGCAGCTTAACGCCGGGACTAGCGGCTGGGGCCAACGTCCTGACTTTC. V gene TRBV7-3 combines with J gene TRBJ2-6; TRBD2 aligns across 11 bases. This CDR3 contains 18 residues. In germline, CDR1 is SGHTA, CDR2 FQGTGA. V was clipped by 0 bases and J by 2 bases; unmatched bases: 3.

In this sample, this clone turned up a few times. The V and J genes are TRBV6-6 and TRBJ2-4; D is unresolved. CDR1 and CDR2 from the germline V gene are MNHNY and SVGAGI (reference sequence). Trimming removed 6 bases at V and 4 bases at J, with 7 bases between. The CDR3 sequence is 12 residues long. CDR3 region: CASSPGKNIQYF. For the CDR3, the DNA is TGTGCCAGCAGCCCTGGGAAAAACATTCAGTACTTC.

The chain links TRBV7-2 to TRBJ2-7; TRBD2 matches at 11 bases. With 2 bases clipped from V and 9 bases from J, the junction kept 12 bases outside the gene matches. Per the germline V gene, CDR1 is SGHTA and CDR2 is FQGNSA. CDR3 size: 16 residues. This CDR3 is CASSLPRTSGSALQYF. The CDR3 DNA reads TGTGCCAGCAGCTTACCCCGGACTAGCGGGTCCGCCTTGCAGTACTTC.

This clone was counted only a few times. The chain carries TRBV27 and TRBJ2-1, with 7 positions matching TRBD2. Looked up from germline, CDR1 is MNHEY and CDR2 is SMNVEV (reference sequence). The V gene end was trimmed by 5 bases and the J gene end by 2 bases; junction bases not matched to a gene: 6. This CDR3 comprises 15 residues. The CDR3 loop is CASSVRAGTYNEQFF. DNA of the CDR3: TGTGCCAGCAGTGTGCGAGCGGGGACCTACAATGAGCAGTTCTTC.

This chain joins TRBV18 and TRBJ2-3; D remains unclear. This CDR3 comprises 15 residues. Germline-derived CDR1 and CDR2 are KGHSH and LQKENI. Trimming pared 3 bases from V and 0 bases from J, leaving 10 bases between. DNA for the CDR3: TGTGCCAGCTCACCGCTCGCGGTAAGCACAGATACGCAGTATTTT. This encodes CASSPLAVSTDTQYF.

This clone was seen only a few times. The CDR3 reads CSVDKGRYGYEQYF. The CDR3 bases are TGCAGCGTTGACAAAGGGCGTTATGGCTACGAGCAGTACTTC. The chain links TRBV29-1 to TRBJ2-7; D ambiguous. The CDR3 contains 14 residues. Germline V gives CDR1 SQVTM, CDR2 ANQGSEA. The V gene lost 3 bases and the J gene lost 3 bases, with 15 bases spanning the gap.

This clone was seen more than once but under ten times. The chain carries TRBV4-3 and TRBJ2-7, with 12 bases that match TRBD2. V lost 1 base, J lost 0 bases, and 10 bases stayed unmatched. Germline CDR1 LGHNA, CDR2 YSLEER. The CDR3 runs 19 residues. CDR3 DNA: TGCGCCAGCAGCCAAGTGAGGGCACTAGCGGGAGGCGTCTCCTACGAGCAGTACTTC. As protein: CASSQVRALAGGVSYEQYF.

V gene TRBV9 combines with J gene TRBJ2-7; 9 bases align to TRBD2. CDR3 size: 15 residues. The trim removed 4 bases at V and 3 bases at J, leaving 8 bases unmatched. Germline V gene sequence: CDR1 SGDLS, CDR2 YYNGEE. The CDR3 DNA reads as TGTGCCAGCAGCCCCCGACTAGCGGAGAGCTACGAGCAGTACTTC. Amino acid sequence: CASSPRLAESYEQYF.

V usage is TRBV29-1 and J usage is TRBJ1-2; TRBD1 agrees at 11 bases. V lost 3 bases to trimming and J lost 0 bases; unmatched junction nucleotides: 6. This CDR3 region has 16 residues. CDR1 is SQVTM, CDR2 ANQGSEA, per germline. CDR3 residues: CSVDIGQGASNYGYTF. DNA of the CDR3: TGCAGCGTTGATATAGGACAGGGGGCTTCTAACTATGGCTACACCTTC. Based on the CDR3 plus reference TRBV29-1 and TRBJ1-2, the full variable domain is SAVISQKPSRDICQRGTSLTIQCQVDSQVTMMFWYRQQPGQSLTLIATANQGSEATYESGFVIDKFPISRPNLTFSTLTVSNMSPEDSSIYLCSVDIGQGASNYGYTFGSGTRLTVV.

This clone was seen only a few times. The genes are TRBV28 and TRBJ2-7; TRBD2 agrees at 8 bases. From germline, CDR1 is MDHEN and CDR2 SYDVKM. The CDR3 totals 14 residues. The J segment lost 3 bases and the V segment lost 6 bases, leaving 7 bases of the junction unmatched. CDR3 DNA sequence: TGTGCCAGCAGCGAACTAGCGGTAATCTACGAGCAGTACTTC. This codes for CASSELAVIYEQYF.

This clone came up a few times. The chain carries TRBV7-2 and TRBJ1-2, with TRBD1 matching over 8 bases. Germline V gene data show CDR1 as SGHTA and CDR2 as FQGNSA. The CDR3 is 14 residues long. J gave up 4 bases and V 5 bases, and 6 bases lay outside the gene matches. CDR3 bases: TGTGCCAGCAGCCCAACCGGGACAGGCTATGGCTACACCTTC. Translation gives CASSPTGTGYGYTF.

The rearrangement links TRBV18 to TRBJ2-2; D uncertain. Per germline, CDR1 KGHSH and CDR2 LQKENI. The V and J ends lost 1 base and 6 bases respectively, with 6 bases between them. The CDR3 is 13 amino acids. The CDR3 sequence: CASSPRAAGELFF. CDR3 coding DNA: TGTGCCAGCTCACCACGGGCTGCCGGGGAGCTGTTTTTT. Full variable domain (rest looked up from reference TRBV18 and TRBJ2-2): NAGVMQNPRHLVRRRGQEARLRCSPMKGHSHVYWYRQLPEEGLKFMVYLQKENIIDESGMPKERFSAEFPKEGPSILRIQQVVRGDSAAYFCASSPRAAGELFFGEGSRLTVL.

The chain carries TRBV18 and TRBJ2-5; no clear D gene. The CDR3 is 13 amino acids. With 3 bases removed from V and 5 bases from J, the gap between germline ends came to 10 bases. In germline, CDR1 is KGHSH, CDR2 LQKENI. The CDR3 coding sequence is TGTGCCAGCTCACCTCAACTAAGGGAGACCCAGTACTTC. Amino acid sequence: CASSPQLRETQYF. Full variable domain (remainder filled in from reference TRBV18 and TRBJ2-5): NAGVMQNPRHLVRRRGQEARLRCSPMKGHSHVYWYRQLPEEGLKFMVYLQKENIIDESGMPKERFSAEFPKEGPSILRIQQVVRGDSAAYFCASSPQLRETQYFGPGTRLLVL.

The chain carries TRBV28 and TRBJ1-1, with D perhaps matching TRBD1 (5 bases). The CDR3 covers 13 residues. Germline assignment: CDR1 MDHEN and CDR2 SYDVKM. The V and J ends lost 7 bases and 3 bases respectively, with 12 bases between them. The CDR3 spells CASIPGFHTEAFF. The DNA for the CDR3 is TGTGCCAGCATCCCAGGGTTCCACACTGAAGCTTTCTTT.

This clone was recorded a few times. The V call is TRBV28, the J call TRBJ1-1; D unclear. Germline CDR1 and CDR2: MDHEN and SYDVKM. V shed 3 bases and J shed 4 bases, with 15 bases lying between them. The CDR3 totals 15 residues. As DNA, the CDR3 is TGTGCCAGCAGTTTCCGGCGGGCAACGACCACTGAAGCTTTCTTT. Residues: CASSFRRATTTEAFF.

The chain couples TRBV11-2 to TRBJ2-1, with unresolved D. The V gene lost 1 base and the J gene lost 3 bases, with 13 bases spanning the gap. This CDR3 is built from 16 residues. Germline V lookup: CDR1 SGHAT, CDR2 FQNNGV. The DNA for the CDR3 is TGTGCCAGCAGCTTAGGGCCAAATGGGGTCTACAATGAGCAGTTCTTC. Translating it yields CASSLGPNGVYNEQFF.

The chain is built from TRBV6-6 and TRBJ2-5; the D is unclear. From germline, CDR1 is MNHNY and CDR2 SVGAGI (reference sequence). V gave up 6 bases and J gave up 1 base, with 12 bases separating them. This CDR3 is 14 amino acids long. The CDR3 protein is CASSRARSQETQYF. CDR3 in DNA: TGTGCCAGCAGCCGGGCCAGGAGCCAAGAGACCCAGTACTTC.

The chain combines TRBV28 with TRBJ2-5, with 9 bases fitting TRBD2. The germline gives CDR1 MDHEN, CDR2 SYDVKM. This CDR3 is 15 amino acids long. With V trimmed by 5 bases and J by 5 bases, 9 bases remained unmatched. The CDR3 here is CASSPAGLADETQYF. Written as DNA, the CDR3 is TGTGCCAGCAGTCCCGCGGGACTAGCTGACGAGACCCAGTACTTC.

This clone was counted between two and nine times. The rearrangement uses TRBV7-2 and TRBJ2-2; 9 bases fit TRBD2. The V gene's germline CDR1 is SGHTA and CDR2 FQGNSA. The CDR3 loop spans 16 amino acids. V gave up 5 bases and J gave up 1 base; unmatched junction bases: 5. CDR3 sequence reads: CASSGSGRGNTGELFF. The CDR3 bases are TGTGCCAGCAGCGGTAGCGGGAGAGGGAACACCGGGGAGCTGTTTTTT.

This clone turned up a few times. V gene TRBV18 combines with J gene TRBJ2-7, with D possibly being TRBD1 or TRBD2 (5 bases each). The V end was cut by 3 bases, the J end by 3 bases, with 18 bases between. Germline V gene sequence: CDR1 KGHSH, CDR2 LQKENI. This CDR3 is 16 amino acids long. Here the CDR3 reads CASSPRSRDDLYEQYF. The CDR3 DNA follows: TGTGCCAGCTCACCCCGTTCGAGGGACGACCTCTACGAGCAGTACTTC.

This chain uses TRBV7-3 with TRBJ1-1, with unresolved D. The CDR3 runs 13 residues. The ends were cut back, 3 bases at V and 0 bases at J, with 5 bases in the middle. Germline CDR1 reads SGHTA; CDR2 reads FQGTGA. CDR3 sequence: CASSLEMNTEAFF. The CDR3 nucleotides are TGTGCCAGCAGCTTGGAGATGAACACTGAAGCTTTCTTT.

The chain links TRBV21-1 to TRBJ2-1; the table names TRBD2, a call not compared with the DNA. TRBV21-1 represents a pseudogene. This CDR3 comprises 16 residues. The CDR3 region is CASSRLGRERGNEQFF. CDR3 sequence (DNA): TGTGCCAGCAGCCGTTTGGGGCGGGAGAGAGGCAATGAGCAGTTCTTC.

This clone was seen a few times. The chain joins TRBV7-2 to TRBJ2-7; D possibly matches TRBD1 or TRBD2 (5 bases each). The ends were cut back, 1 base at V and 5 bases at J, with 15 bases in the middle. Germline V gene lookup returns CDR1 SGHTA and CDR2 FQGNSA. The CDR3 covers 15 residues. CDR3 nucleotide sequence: TGTGCCAGCAGCTTAGGAAGGGGCCTCGGGGACGAGCAGTACTTC. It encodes CASSLGRGLGDEQYF.

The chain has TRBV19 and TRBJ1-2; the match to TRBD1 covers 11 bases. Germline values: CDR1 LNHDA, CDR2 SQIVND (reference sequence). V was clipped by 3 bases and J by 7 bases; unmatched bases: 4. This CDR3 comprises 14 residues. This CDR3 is CASSISGTGGGYTF. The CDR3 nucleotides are TGTGCCAGTAGTATCTCCGGGACAGGGGGTGGCTACACCTTC.

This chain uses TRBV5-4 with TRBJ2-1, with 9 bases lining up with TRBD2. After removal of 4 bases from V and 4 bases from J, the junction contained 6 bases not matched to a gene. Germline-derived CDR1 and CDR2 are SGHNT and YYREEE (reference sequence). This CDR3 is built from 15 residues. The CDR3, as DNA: TGTGCCAGCAGCCTTAGCGGGAGTGGGTACAATGAGCAGTTCTTC. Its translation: CASSLSGSGYNEQFF.

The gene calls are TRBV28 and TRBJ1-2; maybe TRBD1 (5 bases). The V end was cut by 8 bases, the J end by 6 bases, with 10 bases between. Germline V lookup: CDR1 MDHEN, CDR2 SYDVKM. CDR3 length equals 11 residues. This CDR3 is CASGGADGYTF. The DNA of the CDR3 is TGTGCCAGCGGCGGGGCAGATGGCTACACCTTC.

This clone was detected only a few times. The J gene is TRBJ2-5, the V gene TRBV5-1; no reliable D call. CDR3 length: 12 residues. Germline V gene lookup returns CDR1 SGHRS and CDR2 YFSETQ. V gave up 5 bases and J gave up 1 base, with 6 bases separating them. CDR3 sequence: CASRSSQETQYF. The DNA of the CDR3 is TGCGCCAGCAGGTCCAGCCAAGAGACCCAGTACTTC.

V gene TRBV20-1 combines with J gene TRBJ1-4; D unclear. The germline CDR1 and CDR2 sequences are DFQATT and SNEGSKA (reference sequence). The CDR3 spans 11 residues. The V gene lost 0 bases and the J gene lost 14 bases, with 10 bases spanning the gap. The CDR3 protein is CSARENLGLFF. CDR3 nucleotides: TGCAGTGCTAGAGAGAATCTTGGCCTGTTTTTT.

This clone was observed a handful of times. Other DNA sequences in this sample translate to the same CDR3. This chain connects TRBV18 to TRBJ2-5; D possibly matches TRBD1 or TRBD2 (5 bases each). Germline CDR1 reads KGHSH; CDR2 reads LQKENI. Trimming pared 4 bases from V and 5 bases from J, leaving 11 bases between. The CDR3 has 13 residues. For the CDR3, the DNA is TGTGCCAGCTCACGGGGACGAGAGGAGACCCAGTACTTC. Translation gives CASSRGREETQYF. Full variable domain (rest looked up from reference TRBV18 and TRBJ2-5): NAGVMQNPRHLVRRRGQEARLRCSPMKGHSHVYWYRQLPEEGLKFMVYLQKENIIDESGMPKERFSAEFPKEGPSILRIQQVVRGDSAAYFCASSRGREETQYFGPGTRLLVL.